This TCR beta chain was identified in a study of T cell responses to AZD1222 COVID-19 vaccine. General observations from the study: Every sample of the repertoires postdated the peak T cell response. Along spike, vaccine-associated CD4 TCRs were found throughout, with dominance at 160-218 and 743-854. Females outnumbered males among donors, who were mostly white British; clonal diversity was possibly underestimated. Baseline antibody screening turned up just five to seven seropositive AZD1222 recipients.

Germline lookup yields CDR1 ENHRY and CDR2 SYGVKD. J gave up 6 bases and V 3 bases, and 9 bases lay outside the gene matches. The CDR3 runs to 16 residues. Here immunoSEQ multiplex PCR was the method, and the copy in TCRdb shows in-frame clones only, minus some. The sample contains about 140,000 clones, around 90% of which appear only once. This clone was recorded only once. Antigen unknown. The sequence came from an adult in good health. This chain connects TRBV10-3 to TRBJ1-4; 8 positions match TRBD1. The sample in question was peripheral blood, obtained on day 0 of AZD1222 vaccination. The CDR3 is CAISERSGTGDEKLFF. CDR3 in DNA: TGTGCCATCAGTGAACGATCCGGGACAGGAGATGAAAAACTGTTTTTT.